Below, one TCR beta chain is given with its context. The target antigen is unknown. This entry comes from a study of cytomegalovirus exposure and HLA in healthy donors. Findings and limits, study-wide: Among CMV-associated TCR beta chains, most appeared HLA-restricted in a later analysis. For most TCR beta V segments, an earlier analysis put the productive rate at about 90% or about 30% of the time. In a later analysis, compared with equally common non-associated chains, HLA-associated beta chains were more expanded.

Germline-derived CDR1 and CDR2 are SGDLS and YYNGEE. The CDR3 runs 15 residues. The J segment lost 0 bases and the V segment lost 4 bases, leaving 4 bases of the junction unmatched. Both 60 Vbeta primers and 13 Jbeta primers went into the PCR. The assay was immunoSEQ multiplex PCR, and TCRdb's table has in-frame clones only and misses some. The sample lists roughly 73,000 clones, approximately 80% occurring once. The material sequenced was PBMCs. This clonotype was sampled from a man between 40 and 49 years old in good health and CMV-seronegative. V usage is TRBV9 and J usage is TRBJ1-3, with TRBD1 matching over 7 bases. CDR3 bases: TGTGCCAGCAGCCCACGACAGGGCTCTGGAAACACCATATATTTT. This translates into CASSPRQGSGNTIYF.